Following are 20 T cell receptor beta chains from one sample sequenced in a study of shared clonotypes between healthy human individuals. TCRdb's copy holds only in-frame clones and misses some; the assay was immunoSEQ multiplex PCR. The repertoire holds 2 million to 2.5 million clones, 85% to 95% seen once, with 0.13% in the top ten. The sequencing input was naive CD4+ T cells sorted from blood. The subset is: CD45RA+ positively selected. The source of these receptors is a man aged 18 to 35 in good health.

V usage is TRBV5-4 and J usage is TRBJ1-6; 9 bases map to TRBD1. Germline values: CDR1 SGHNT, CDR2 YYREEE (reference sequence). This CDR3 region has 12 residues. The CDR3 sequence is CGRDRVHSPLHF. CDR3 bases: TGTGGCCGGGACAGGGTACATTCACCCCTCCACTTT.

J is TRBJ2-7 and V is TRBV5-1; D may correspond to TRBD1 or TRBD2 (5 bases each). The length of the CDR3 is 16 residues. Germline V gene data show CDR1 as SGHRS and CDR2 as YFSETQ. The V end lost 0 bases, the J end lost 2 bases, and 15 bases lay between the germline ends. CDR3 protein: CASSLGGSKTTYEQYF. The CDR3 nucleotides read TGCGCCAGCAGCTTGGGGGGGTCGAAAACAACCTACGAGCAGTACTTC.

The rearrangement links TRBV6-1 to TRBJ1-1; 7 bases map to TRBD1. V shed 7 bases, J shed 8 bases, and the junction held 13 bases outside the gene matches. Germline values: CDR1 MNHNS, CDR2 SASEGT. The CDR3 consists of 14 residues. CDR3 nucleotides: TGTGCCAGCACGGAGAGAGGGGGCGCAACGGAAGCTTTCTTT. It translates to CASTERGGATEAFF.

The rearrangement joins TRBV2 to TRBJ2-1, with 7 bases identical to TRBD2. V shed 6 bases, J shed 3 bases, and the junction held 5 bases outside the gene matches. Looked up from germline, CDR1 is SNHLY and CDR2 is FYNNEI. The CDR3 runs 14 residues. In DNA, the CDR3 is TGTGCCAGCAGGGCCGGACTAGGCTACAATGAGCAGTTCTTC. Translation: CASRAGLGYNEQFF.

The J gene is TRBJ2-7, the V gene TRBV10-3; 8 bases line up with TRBD1. The germline gives CDR1 ENHRY, CDR2 SYGVKD. V dropped 5 bases and J dropped 8; count of bases not matched to a gene: 8. The CDR3 loop spans 13 amino acids. In nucleotides, the CDR3 is TGTGCCATCAGTCCCCGGGGACAGGATCAGCAGTACTTC. This encodes CAISPRGQDQQYF.

The DNA for the CDR3 is TGTGCCAGCAGCAGCGGGACTAGCGGGTTTCTAGACATTCAGTACTTC. Translation: CASSSGTSGFLDIQYF. The chain employs TRBV7-9 and TRBJ2-4, with 12 bases identical to TRBD2. The CDR3 has 16 residues. With V trimmed by 5 bases and J by 8 bases, 10 bases remained unmatched. Germline CDR1 is SEHNR and CDR2 is FQNEAQ (reference sequence).

This chain connects TRBV30 to TRBJ1-2, with a tentative D call TRBD1 (6 bases). CDR1 is GTSNPN, CDR2 SVGIG, per germline (reference sequence). V was cut by 2 bases and J by 1 base, with 8 bases left in between. CDR3 length: 13 residues. CDR3 nucleotides: TGTGCCTGGAGTTCAGGGGTTAACTATGGCTACACCTTC. Its translation is CAWSSGVNYGYTF.

As for this clone: Other DNA sequences in this sample translate to the same CDR3. The chain uses TRBV2 and TRBJ1-1; D not certain. Germline CDR1 and CDR2: SNHLY and FYNNEI. There are 13 residues in the CDR3. Trimming left V 0 bases short and J 4 bases short, with 6 bases between. The CDR3, as DNA: TGTGCCAGCAGTGAAGCCCCGGGCACTGAAGCTTTCTTT. Its protein product is CASSEAPGTEAFF. Combining the CDR3 with reference TRBV2 and TRBJ1-1 gives the whole variable domain EPEVTQTPSHQVTQMGQEVILRCVPISNHLYFYWYRQILGQKVEFLVSFYNNEISEKSEIFDDQFSVERPDGSNFTLKIRSTKLEDSAMYFCASSEAPGTEAFFGQGTRLTVV.

This chain links TRBV5-1 with TRBJ1-3; a possible D gene is TRBD1 (6 bases). The CDR3 consists of 14 residues. Trimming removed 3 bases at V and 3 bases at J, with 10 bases between. Germline CDR1 reads SGHRS; CDR2 reads YFSETQ. DNA for the CDR3: TGCGCCAGCAGCTCGGACAGTCTTGGAAACACCATATATTTT. It encodes CASSSDSLGNTIYF.

This clone was detected only once. V is TRBV9 and J is TRBJ1-2; D gene uncertain. V lost 3 bases to trimming and J lost 6 bases, with 12 bases between them. Germline CDR1 and CDR2: SGDLS and YYNGEE. The length of the CDR3 is 13 residues. CDR3 region: CASSAGDNNGYTF. CDR3 in DNA: TGTGCCAGCAGCGCCGGGGATAATAATGGCTACACCTTC.

V gene TRBV5-1 combines with J gene TRBJ2-1; tentative D call: TRBD1 (7 bases). The CDR3 is made up of 15 amino acids. Trimming removed 4 bases at V and 0 bases at J, with 11 bases between. Germline CDR1 reads SGHRS; CDR2 reads YFSETQ. CDR3 sequence: CASSGGTDSYNEQFF. The CDR3 coding sequence is TGCGCCAGCAGCGGGGGGACAGACTCCTACAATGAGCAGTTCTTC.

CDR3 amino acids: CASSYSLDRGREKLFF. The DNA for the CDR3 is TGTGCCAGCAGTTACTCCCTGGACAGGGGGAGAGAAAAACTGTTTTTT. V usage is TRBV6-5 and J usage is TRBJ1-4, with 10 bases matching TRBD1. V dropped 0 bases and J dropped 8; count of bases not matched to a gene: 6. Germline CDR1 is MNHEY and CDR2 is SVGAGI. The CDR3 runs 16 residues.

The CDR3 region has the DNA TGCGCCAGCAGCCTATCCGGGACAGGAGGGTACGAGCAGTACTTC. This codes for CASSLSGTGGYEQYF. The genes are TRBV5-1 and TRBJ2-7, with TRBD1 identical over 8 bases. In germline, CDR1 is SGHRS, CDR2 YFSETQ. Germline trimming cut 4 bases from V and 4 bases from J; bases unmatched to any gene: 10. The CDR3 has 15 residues.

The chain employs TRBV27 and TRBJ2-1, with D unclear. The CDR3 extends over 14 amino acids. The V gene lost 4 bases and the J gene lost 6 bases, with 13 bases spanning the gap. Germline-derived CDR1 and CDR2 are MNHEY and SMNVEV (reference sequence). Here the CDR3 reads CASSSLRFGNEQFF. CDR3 nucleotide sequence: TGTGCCAGCAGTTCCCTGAGATTCGGCAATGAGCAGTTCTTC.

This clone was recorded many times. For the CDR3, the DNA is TGTGCCAGCAGCCAAGGGGAAGAGACTCGTGGCTACACCTTC. Protein sequence: CASSQGEETRGYTF. The chain couples TRBV4-2 to TRBJ1-2; D gene uncertain. Germline values: CDR1 LGHNA, CDR2 YNFKEQ. V was clipped by 1 base and J by 7 bases, with 13 bases between them. There are 14 residues in the CDR3.

V gene TRBV27 combines with J gene TRBJ1-5, with 7 bases fitting TRBD1. V trimming: 0 bases; J trimming: 4 bases; junction bases outside the gene matches: 0. This CDR3 region has 14 residues. CDR1 MNHEY and CDR2 SMNVEV come from the germline V gene (reference sequence). Here the CDR3 reads CASSLSTGNQPQHF. The CDR3 bases are TGTGCCAGCAGTTTATCGACAGGGAATCAGCCCCAGCATTTT.

The V and J genes are TRBV6-1 and TRBJ2-2; 9 nucleotides align to TRBD2. V lost 4 bases to trimming and J lost 5 bases; unmatched junction nucleotides: 5. Germline CDR1 is MNHNS and CDR2 is SASEGT. The CDR3 runs to 15 residues. In nucleotides, the CDR3 is TGTGCCAGCAGTGTGGTAGCGGGGGTTACCGGGGAGCTGTTTTTT. Residues: CASSVVAGVTGELFF.

The chain uses TRBV7-9 and TRBJ2-1, with TRBD1 as a possible D gene (5 bases). The length of the CDR3 is 15 residues. Deletions cut 3 bases from V and 5 bases from J, with 14 bases between. Germline lookup yields CDR1 SEHNR and CDR2 FQNEAQ (reference sequence). For the CDR3, the DNA is TGTGCCAGCAGCTTCGACAGAGTATCTAACAATGAGCAGTTCTTC. This sequence encodes CASSFDRVSNNEQFF.

The chain recombines TRBV27 with TRBJ2-7; 7 nucleotides match TRBD2. The CDR3 loop spans 14 amino acids. Germline trimming cut 7 bases from V and 0 bases from J; bases unmatched to any gene: 6. CDR1 MNHEY and CDR2 SMNVEV come from the germline V gene (reference sequence). The CDR3 reads CASKVLASSYEQYF. CDR3 sequence (DNA): TGTGCCAGCAAGGTACTAGCGAGCTCCTACGAGCAGTACTTC.

The chain is built from TRBV5-1 and TRBJ2-7, with D tentatively TRBD1 (5 bases). Per germline, CDR1 SGHRS and CDR2 YFSETQ. Trimming took off 4 bases at V and 0 bases at J, with 11 bases between the two ends. The CDR3 sequence is 14 residues long. Here the CDR3 reads CASSLQESSYEQYF. The CDR3 nucleotides read TGCGCCAGCAGCCTACAGGAAAGCTCCTACGAGCAGTACTTC.